This T cell receptor beta chain emerged from a study of siplizumab effects on memory and regulatory T cells. The length of the CDR3 is 14 residues. Germline V gene sequence: CDR1 SGHKS, CDR2 YYEKEE (reference sequence). J gave up 4 bases and V 0 bases, and 4 bases lay outside the gene matches. Measured with immunoSEQ multiplex PCR; TCRdb has only the in-frame clones, and not every one. The sample consists of some 100,000 clones, around 94% of them appearing once. The chain is built from TRBV5-5 and TRBJ2-7; 7 bases are shared with TRBD2. The receptor comes from a human donor in good health. The sequencing input was Tregs sorted from blood. The DNA of the CDR3 is TGTGCCAGCAGCTTGGCTAGCGGAAAATACGAGCAGTACTTC. Translating gives CASSLASGKYEQYF. Variable domain in full (rest from reference TRBV5-5 and TRBJ2-7): DAGVTQSPTHLIKTRGQQVTLRCSPISGHKSVSWYQQVLGQGPQFIFQYYEKEERGRGNFPDRFSARQFPNYSSELNVNALLLGDSALYLCASSLASGKYEQYFGPGTRLTVT.